The 22 T cell receptor beta chains below were found in one sample sequenced in a study of T cell responses to AZD1222 COVID-19 vaccine. Using immunoSEQ multiplex PCR, the repertoire was profiled, and TCRdb retains in-frame clones only, with some absent. The table records some 200,000 clones, 80% to 95% of them present only once. Specimen: peripheral blood, collected on day 0 of AZD1222 vaccination. The receptors stem from an adult in good health.

The rearrangement joins TRBV12-3 or TRBV12-4 to TRBJ1-5, with no clear D. The CDR3 has 12 amino acids. V was clipped by 3 bases and J by 7 bases, with 7 bases between them. CDR3 amino acids: CASSFGIQPQHF. The CDR3 DNA reads as TGTGCCAGCAGTTTTGGGATCCAGCCCCAGCATTTT.

The rearrangement uses TRBV19 and TRBJ2-7, with D tentatively TRBD1 or TRBD2 (6 bases each). CDR1 and CDR2 from the germline V gene are LNHDA and SQIVND (reference sequence). The CDR3 is 15 residues long. With 4 bases removed from V and 4 bases from J, the gap between germline ends came to 17 bases. CDR3 region: CASSRAARGEYEQYF. The CDR3 nucleotides are TGTGCCAGTAGTAGGGCCGCGAGGGGGGAATACGAGCAGTACTTC.

The chain is built from TRBV7-6 and TRBJ1-2; D is uncertain. CDR3 length: 15 residues. V lost 5 bases to trimming and J lost 4 bases, with 17 bases between them. In germline, CDR1 is SGHVS, CDR2 FNYEAQ. CDR3 sequence (DNA): TGTGCCAGCAGCAGTGAGCGGCAGGATGGCTATGGCTACACCTTC. Encoded protein: CASSSERQDGYGYTF.

This clone was counted only a few times. The rearrangement links TRBV24-1 to TRBJ2-3; D gene uncertain. Trimming removed 4 bases from V and 4 bases from J, with 8 bases in between. Germline assignment: CDR1 KGHDR and CDR2 SFDVKD. This CDR3 spans 13 amino acids. The CDR3 nucleotides read TGTGCCACCAGTGACGCCCGCGCAGATACGCAGTATTTT. As protein: CATSDARADTQYF.

V gene TRBV19 combines with J gene TRBJ2-2; TRBD1 aligns across 8 bases. Germline assignment: CDR1 LNHDA and CDR2 SQIVND (reference sequence). The trim removed 8 bases at V and 6 bases at J, leaving 11 bases unmatched. This CDR3 is built from 15 residues. This chain's CDR3 is CASRGTGTGSGELFF. As DNA, the CDR3 is TGTGCCAGTCGCGGGACCGGGACAGGTTCCGGGGAGCTGTTTTTT. The variable domain in full, completed from reference TRBV19 and TRBJ2-2, reads DGGITQSPKYLFRKEGQNVTLSCEQNLNHDAMYWYRQDPGQGLRLIYYSQIVNDFQKGDIAEGYSVSREKKESFPLTVTSAQKNPTAFYLCASRGTGTGSGELFFGEGSRLTVL.

This clone was recorded once. The chain is built from TRBV9 and TRBJ1-6, with a tentative D call TRBD1 (5 bases). V was shortened by 0 bases and J by 8 bases, with 15 bases between the two germline ends. CDR3 length: 16 residues. From germline, CDR1 is SGDLS and CDR2 YYNGEE. The CDR3 spells CASSVESGSLDSPLHF. DNA of the CDR3: TGTGCCAGCAGCGTAGAATCAGGGAGCTTGGATTCACCCCTCCACTTT. Supplemented by reference TRBV9 and TRBJ1-6, the full variable domain reads DSGVTQTPKHLITATGQRVTLRCSPRSGDLSVYWYQQSLDQGLQFLIQYYNGEERAKGNILERFSAQQFPDLHSELNLSSLELGDSALYFCASSVESGSLDSPLHFGNGTRLTVT.

As regards this clone: At one end, the junction sequence differs from germline, possibly due to a read error. J is TRBJ1-1 and V is TRBV6-5; TRBD1 is a possible D gene (5 bases). This CDR3 comprises 14 residues. Germline V CDR1 and CDR2: MNHEY, SVGAGI. CDR3: CASSYGGYVEGLIF. CDR3 in DNA: TGTGCCAGCAGTTACGGCGGGTATGTTGAGGGGCTAATCTTT.

The chain recombines TRBV7-8 with TRBJ2-1; D unclear. Trimming removed 1 base at V and 9 bases at J, with 7 bases between. Looked up from germline, CDR1 is SGHVS and CDR2 is FQNEAQ. The CDR3 length is 12 residues. The CDR3 coding sequence is TGTGCCAGCAGCTTAGGGCTAGTTGAGCAGTTCTTC. It yields the protein CASSLGLVEQFF.

This rearrangement joins TRBV6-4 to TRBJ1-2; D is ambiguous. V was pared by 5 bases and J by 7 bases, with 8 bases between. The CDR3 spans 11 residues. Germline loops: CDR1 MRHNA, CDR2 SNTAGT. The CDR3 loop reads CASSSGIGYTF. In nucleotides, the CDR3 is TGTGCCAGCAGTTCGGGGATTGGCTACACCTTC.

This chain uses TRBV29-1 with TRBJ2-3; the D gene could be TRBD1 or TRBD2 (5 bases each). Between the trimmed V and J ends, which lost 7 bases and 4 bases, there was a span of 21 bases. Germline V gene sequence: CDR1 SQVTM, CDR2 ANQGSEA. This CDR3 has 15 amino acids. CDR3 DNA sequence: TGCAGCGCACAACCTGGGACGCTAATATCAGATACGCAGTATTTT. Its translation: CSAQPGTLISDTQYF.

This sequence joins TRBV4-1 and TRBJ1-5; perhaps TRBD1 as D (5 bases). This CDR3 spans 15 amino acids. Germline CDR1 MGHRA, CDR2 YSYEKL. V was shortened by 4 bases and J by 5 bases, with 15 bases between the two germline ends. The CDR3 is CASSLVGGEDQPQHF. The CDR3 nucleotides are TGCGCCAGCAGCCTCGTGGGGGGGGAAGATCAGCCCCAGCATTTT.

The V call is TRBV7-9, the J call TRBJ2-2; unclear D gene. The germline gives CDR1 SEHNR, CDR2 FQNEAQ (reference sequence). CDR3 length equals 11 residues. The V gene lost 5 bases and the J gene lost 8 bases, with 6 bases spanning the gap. The CDR3 DNA reads as TGTGCCAGCAGCGGAAAAGGGGAGCTGTTTTTT. This sequence encodes CASSGKGELFF.

The V and J genes are TRBV3-1 (or the pseudogene TRBV3-2) and TRBJ1-3; TRBD1 aligns across 11 bases. The germline gives CDR1 LGHDT, CDR2 YNNKEL (reference sequence). With V trimmed by 4 bases and J by 4 bases, 6 bases remained unmatched. The CDR3 contains 16 residues. The CDR3 here is CASSPKDRGLGNTIYF. The CDR3 nucleotides are TGTGCCAGCAGCCCCAAGGACAGGGGGCTAGGAAACACCATATATTTT.

In its sample, this clone was seen once. The rearrangement links TRBV18 to TRBJ2-7; 7 nucleotides agree with TRBD1. The germline V gene encodes CDR1 KGHSH and CDR2 LQKENI. This CDR3 spans 14 amino acids. With V trimmed by 4 bases and J by 4 bases, 7 bases remained unmatched. CDR3 DNA: TGTGCCAGCTCACGACAAGGGGGCCAATACGAGCAGTACTTC. It translates to CASSRQGGQYEQYF.

This clone was seen only once. The J gene is TRBJ1-2, the V gene TRBV2; 9 bases match TRBD1. Germline CDR1 SNHLY, CDR2 FYNNEI. This CDR3 comprises 15 residues. With V trimmed by 2 bases and J by 8 bases, 9 bases remained unmatched. The CDR3 region is CASSEIGTGGEGYTF. The CDR3 DNA sequence: TGTGCCAGCAGTGAAATAGGAACAGGGGGCGAGGGCTACACCTTC.

The gene calls are TRBV24-1 and TRBJ1-2; tentatively, D is TRBD1 (5 bases). CDR1 and CDR2 from the germline V gene are KGHDR and SFDVKD. The CDR3 length is 10 residues. Trimming removed 5 bases at V and 12 bases at J, with 9 bases between. In DNA form, the CDR3 reads TGTGCCACCAGTGTAGGGGCTCACACCTTC. It specifies CATSVGAHTF.

The V and J genes are TRBV30 and TRBJ2-1; D ambiguous. The germline V and J ends were trimmed by 3 bases and 8 bases, with 8 bases remaining between them. CDR1 is GTSNPN, CDR2 SVGIG, per germline (reference sequence). CDR3 length equals 11 residues. Here the CDR3 reads CAWSFGDEQFF. The CDR3 DNA follows: TGTGCCTGGAGCTTTGGGGATGAGCAGTTCTTC. The full variable domain, in which reference TRBV30 and TRBJ2-1 provide the parts outside the CDR3, is SQTIHQWPATLVQPVGSPLSLECTVEGTSNPNLYWYRQAAGRGLQLLFYSVGIGQISSEVPQNLSASRPQDRQFILSSKKLLLSDSGFYLCAWSFGDEQFFGPGTRLTVL.

This clone appeared once. The rearrangement links TRBV29-1 to TRBJ1-2; D gene ambiguous. Germline-derived CDR1 and CDR2 are SQVTM and ANQGSEA. With 7 bases removed from V and 6 bases from J, the gap between germline ends came to 18 bases. The CDR3 is 13 amino acids. The CDR3 loop reads CSEARGFGDGYTF. DNA for the CDR3: TGCAGCGAGGCACGCGGGTTTGGGGATGGCTACACCTTC.

V gene TRBV2 combines with J gene TRBJ2-7; D is undetermined. V shed 7 bases and J shed 6 bases, with 1 base lying between them. The CDR3 is made up of 8 amino acids. Germline values: CDR1 SNHLY, CDR2 FYNNEI. CDR3 bases: TGTGCCAGCACCGAGCAGTACTTC. Translating gives CASTEQYF. The whole variable domain, filled in from reference TRBV2 and TRBJ2-7, reads EPEVTQTPSHQVTQMGQEVILRCVPISNHLYFYWYRQILGQKVEFLVSFYNNEISEKSEIFDDQFSVERPDGSNFTLKIRSTKLEDSAMYFCASTEQYFGPGTRLTVT.

This chain links TRBV15 with TRBJ2-7; the match to TRBD1 covers 8 bases. The CDR3 length is 14 residues. The V gene's germline CDR1 is LNHNV and CDR2 YYDKDF (reference sequence). Unmatched junction bases numbered 7, after V lost 4 bases and J lost 5 bases. The CDR3 is CATSTPTGVHEQYF. CDR3 in DNA: TGTGCCACCAGCACCCCGACAGGGGTCCACGAGCAGTACTTC.

The chain is built from TRBV29-1 and TRBJ1-5; D uncertain. Trimming stripped 5 bases from V and 6 bases from J, with 17 bases between. Germline CDR1 is SQVTM and CDR2 is ANQGSEA. This CDR3 is 14 amino acids long. Written as DNA, the CDR3 is TGCAGCGTTACCCACTGGTGGGAATCTCAGCCCCAGCATTTT. It specifies CSVTHWWESQPQHF.

The chain has TRBV29-1 and TRBJ2-2; unclear D gene. Trimming took off 4 bases at V and 2 bases at J, with 8 bases between the two ends. Germline V gene data show CDR1 as SQVTM and CDR2 as ANQGSEA. The CDR3 sequence is 13 residues long. CDR3 DNA sequence: TGCAGCGTTGCCAGAAGTAACACCGGGGAGCTGTTTTTT. This codes for CSVARSNTGELFF.